This T cell receptor (beta chain) originates from a study of cytomegalovirus exposure and HLA in healthy donors. CDR1 SGHRS and CDR2 YFSETQ come from the germline V gene. The CDR3 extends over 15 amino acids. J gave up 5 bases and V 3 bases, and 8 bases lay outside the gene matches. The PCR was carried out with 60 Vbeta primers and 13 Jbeta primers. Data came from immunoSEQ multiplex PCR; TCRdb stores just in-frame clones and leaves some out. The sample holds 95,000 to 110,000 clones, roughly 78% seen once. Sequencing was done on a sample of PBMCs. The genes are TRBV5-1 and TRBJ2-7; TRBD2 agrees at 10 bases. The clonotype originates from a woman aged 40 to 50 in good health and CMV-seronegative. CDR3 sequence: CASSSLAGDVHEQYF. CDR3 DNA sequence: TGCGCCAGCAGCTCGCTAGCGGGAGATGTCCACGAGCAGTACTTC.